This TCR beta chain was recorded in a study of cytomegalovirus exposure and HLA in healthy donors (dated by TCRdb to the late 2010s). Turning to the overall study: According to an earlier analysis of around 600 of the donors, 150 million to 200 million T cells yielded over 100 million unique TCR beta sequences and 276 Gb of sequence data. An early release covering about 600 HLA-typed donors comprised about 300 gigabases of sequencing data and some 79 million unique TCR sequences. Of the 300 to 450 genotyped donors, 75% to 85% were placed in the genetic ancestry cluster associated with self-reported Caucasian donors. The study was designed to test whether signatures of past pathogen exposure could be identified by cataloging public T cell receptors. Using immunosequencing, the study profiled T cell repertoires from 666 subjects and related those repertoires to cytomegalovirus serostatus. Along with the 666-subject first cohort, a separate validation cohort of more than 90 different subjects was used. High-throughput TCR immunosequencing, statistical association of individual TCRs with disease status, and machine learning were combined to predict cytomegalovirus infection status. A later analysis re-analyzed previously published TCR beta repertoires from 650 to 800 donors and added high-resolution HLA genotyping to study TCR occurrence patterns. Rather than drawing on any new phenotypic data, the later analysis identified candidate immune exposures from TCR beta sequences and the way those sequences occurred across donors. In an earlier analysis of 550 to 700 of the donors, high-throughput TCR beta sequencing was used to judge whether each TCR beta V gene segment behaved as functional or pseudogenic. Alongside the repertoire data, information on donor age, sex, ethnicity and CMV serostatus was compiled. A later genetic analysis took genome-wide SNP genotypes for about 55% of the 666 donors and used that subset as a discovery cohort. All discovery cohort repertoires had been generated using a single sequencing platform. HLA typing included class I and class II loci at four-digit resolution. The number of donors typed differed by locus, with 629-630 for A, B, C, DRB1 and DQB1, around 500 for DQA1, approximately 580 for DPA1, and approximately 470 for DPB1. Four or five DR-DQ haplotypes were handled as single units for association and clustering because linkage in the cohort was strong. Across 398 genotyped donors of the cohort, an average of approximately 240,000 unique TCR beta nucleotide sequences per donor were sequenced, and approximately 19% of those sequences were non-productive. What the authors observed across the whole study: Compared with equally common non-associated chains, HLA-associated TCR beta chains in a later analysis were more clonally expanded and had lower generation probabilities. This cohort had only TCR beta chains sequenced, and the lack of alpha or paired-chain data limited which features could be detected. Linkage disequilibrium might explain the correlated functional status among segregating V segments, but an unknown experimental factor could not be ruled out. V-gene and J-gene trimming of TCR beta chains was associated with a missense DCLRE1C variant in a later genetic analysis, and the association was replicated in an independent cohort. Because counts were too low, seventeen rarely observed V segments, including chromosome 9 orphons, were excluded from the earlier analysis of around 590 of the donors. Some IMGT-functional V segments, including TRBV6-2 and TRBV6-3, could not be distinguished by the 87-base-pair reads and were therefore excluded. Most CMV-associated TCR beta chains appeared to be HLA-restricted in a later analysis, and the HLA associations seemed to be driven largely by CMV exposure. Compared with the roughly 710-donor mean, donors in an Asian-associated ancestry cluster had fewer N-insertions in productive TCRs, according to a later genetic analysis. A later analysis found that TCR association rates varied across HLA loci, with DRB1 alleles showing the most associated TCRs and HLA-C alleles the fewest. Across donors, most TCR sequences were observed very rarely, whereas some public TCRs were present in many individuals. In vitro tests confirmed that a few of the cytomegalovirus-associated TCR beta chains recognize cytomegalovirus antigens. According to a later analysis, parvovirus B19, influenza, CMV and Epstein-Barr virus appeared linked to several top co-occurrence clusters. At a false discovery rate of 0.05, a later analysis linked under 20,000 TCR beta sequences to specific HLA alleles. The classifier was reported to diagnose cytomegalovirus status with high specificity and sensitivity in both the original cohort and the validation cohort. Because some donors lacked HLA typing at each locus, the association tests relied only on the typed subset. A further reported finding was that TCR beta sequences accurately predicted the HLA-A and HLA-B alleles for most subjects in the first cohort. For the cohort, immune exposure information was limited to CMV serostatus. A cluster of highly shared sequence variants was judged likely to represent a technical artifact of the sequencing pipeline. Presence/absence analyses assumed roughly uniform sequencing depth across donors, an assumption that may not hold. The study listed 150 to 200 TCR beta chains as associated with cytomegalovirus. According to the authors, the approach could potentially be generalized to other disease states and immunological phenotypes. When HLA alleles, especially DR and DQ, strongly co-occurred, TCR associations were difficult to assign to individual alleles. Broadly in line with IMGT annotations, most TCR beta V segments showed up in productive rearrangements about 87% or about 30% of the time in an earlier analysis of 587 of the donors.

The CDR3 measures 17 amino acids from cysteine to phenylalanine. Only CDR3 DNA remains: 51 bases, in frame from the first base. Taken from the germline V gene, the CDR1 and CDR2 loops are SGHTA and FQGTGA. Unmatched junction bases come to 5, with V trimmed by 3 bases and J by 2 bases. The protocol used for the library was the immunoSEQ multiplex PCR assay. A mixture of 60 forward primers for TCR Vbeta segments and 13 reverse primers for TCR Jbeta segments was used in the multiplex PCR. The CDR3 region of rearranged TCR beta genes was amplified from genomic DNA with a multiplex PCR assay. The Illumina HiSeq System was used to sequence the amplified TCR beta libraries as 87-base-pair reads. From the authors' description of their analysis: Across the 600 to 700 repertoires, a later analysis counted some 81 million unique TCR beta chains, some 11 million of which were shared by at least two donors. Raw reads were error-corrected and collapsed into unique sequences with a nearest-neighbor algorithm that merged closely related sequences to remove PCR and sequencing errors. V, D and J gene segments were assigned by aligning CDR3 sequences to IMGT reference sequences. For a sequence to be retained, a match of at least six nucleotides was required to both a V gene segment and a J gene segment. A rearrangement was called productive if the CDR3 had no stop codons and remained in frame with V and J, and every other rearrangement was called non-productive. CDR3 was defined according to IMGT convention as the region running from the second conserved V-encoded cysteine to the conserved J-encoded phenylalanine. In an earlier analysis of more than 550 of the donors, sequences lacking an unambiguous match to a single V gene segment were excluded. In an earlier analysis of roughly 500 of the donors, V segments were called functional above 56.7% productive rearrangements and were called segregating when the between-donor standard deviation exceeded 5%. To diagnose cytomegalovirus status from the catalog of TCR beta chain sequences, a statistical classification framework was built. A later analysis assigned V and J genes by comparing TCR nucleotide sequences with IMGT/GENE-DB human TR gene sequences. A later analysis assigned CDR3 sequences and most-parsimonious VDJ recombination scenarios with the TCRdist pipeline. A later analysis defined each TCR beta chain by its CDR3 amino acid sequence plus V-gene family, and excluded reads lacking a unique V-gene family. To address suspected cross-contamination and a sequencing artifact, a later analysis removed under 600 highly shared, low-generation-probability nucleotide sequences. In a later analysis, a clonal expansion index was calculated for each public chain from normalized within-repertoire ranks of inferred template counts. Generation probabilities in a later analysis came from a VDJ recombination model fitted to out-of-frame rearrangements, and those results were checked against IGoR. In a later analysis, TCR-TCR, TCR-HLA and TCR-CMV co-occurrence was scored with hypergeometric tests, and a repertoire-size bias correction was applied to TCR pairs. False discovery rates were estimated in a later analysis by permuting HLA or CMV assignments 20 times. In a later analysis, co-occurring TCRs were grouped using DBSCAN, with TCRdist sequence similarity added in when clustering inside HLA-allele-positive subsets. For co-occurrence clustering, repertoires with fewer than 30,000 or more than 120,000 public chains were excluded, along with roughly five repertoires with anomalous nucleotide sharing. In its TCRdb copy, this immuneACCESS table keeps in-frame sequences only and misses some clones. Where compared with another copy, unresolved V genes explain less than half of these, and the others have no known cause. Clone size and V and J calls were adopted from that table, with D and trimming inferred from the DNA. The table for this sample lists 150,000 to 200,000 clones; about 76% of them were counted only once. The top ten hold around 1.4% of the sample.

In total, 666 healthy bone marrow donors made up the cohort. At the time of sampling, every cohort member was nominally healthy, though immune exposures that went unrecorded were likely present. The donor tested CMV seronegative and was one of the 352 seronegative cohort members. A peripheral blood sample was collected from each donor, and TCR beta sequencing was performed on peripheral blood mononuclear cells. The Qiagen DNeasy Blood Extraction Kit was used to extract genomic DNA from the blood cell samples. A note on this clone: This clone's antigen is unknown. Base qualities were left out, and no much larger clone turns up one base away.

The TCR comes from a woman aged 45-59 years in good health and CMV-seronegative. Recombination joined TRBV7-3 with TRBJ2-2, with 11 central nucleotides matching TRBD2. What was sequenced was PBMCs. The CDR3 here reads CASSFSGGAPNTGELFF. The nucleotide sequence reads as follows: TGTGCCAGCAGCTTTAGCGGGGGGGCCCCAAACACCGGGGAGCTGTTTTTT.